The 2 T cell receptor beta chains listed next were all sequenced from one sample in a study of blood T cells in healthy people across ages. The second PCR ran about 6 to 12 cycles with a sample-barcoded 5' primer and J-beta primers. MiXCR, applied by TCRdb to the 5' RACE reads, yields one record per CDR3 protein. The sample carries 780,000 or so distinct CDR3 sequences, roughly 50% recorded once. The sample consisted of blood. The receptor set was obtained from a man aged 80 or over in good health.

On this clonotype itself: This may be a read error, as it is one base from a much larger clone. V and J are TRBV12-3 or TRBV12-4 and TRBJ2-5; 11 positions match TRBD2. The CDR3 has 17 amino acids. Trimming at V came to 5 bases and at J to 11 bases, leaving 19 bases not matched to a gene. Written as DNA, the CDR3 is TGTGCCAGCAGTCCACGCGCGGGACTAGCGGTAAACAATGAGCAGTACTTC. Translated: CASSPRAGLAVNNEQYF.

The chain joins TRBV20-1 to TRBJ2-1; D remains unclear. Trimming left V 0 bases short and J 12 bases short, with 12 bases between. The CDR3 sequence is 12 residues long. CDR1 DFQATT and CDR2 SNEGSKA come from the germline V gene (reference sequence). CDR3 in amino acids: CSARDLGTGQFF. The CDR3 nucleotides are TGCAGTGCTAGAGATTTGGGAACTGGGCAGTTCTTC.